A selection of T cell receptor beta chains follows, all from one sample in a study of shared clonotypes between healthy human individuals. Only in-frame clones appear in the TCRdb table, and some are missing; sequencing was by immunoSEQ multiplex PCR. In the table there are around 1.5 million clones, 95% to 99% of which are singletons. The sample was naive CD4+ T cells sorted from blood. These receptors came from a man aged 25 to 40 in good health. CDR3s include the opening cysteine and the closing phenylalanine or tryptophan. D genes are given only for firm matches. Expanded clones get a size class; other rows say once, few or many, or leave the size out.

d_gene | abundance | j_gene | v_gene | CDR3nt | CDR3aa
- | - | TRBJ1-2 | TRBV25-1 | TGTGCCAGCAGCCCGGGGAACTATGGCTACACCTTC | CASSPGNYGYTF
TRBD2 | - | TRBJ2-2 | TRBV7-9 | TGTGCCAGCAGCTTAGCGCAAAATAGCGGGAGTTTCGGGCCCGGGGAGCTGTTTTTT | CASSLAQNSGSFGPGELFF
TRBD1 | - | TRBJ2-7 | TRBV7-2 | TGTGCCAGCAGCTTAACCCCTACCGTACACAGGGGGCCTTCCTACGAGCAGTACTTC | CASSLTPTVHRGPSYEQYF
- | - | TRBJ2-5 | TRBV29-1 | TGCAGCGTTGAATTGTACCCAGAGACCCAGTACTTC | CSVELYPETQYF
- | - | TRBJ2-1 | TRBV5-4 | TGTGCCAGCAGCTTGGCGGGGTTGTACAATGAGCAGTTCTTC | CASSLAGLYNEQFF
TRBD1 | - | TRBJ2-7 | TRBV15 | TGTGCCACCAGCAGGGAGACAGGGTTAACCTACGAGCAGTACTTC | CATSRETGLTYEQYF
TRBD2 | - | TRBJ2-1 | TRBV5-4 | TGTGCCAGCAGCCCATGGCGGGGGGATGGGCATGAGCAGTTCTTC | CASSPWRGDGHEQFF
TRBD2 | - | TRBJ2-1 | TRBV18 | TGTGCCAGCTCACCACCTGGGACTAGCGGATACAATGAGCAGTTCTTC | CASSPPGTSGYNEQFF
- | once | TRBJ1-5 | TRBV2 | TGTGCCAGCAATGATGGAGTTGGGTCGTGGGATCAGCCCCAGCATTTT | CASNDGVGSWDQPQHF
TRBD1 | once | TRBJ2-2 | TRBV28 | TGTGCCAGCAGTTTAGGGGACAGGGGCACCGGGGAGCTGTTTTTT | CASSLGDRGTGELFF
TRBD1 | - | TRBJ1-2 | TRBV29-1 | TGCAGCGTTGAGAAGCAGGGGGCTAACTATGGCTACACCTTC | CSVEKQGANYGYTF
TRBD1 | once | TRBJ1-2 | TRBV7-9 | TGTGCCAGCAGCTTAGTACAGGGGGACGGCTACACCTTC | CASSLVQGDGYTF
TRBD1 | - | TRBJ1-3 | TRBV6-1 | TGTGCCAGCCGGCGACAGGGAGAAAACACCATATATTTT | CASRRQGENTIYF
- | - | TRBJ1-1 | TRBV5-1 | TGCGCCAGCAGCTCTCGGGGAGGGCCCGGGTCCACTGAAGCTTTCTTT | CASSSRGGPGSTEAFF
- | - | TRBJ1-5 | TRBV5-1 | TGCGCCAGCAGCTTGGATGGAGGGGGTGGCAATCAGCCCCAGCATTTT | CASSLDGGGGNQPQHF
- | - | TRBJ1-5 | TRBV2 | TGTGCCAGCAGTGAACGGGGCGGGTTCCTCGATAGCAATCAGCCCCAGCATTTT | CASSERGGFLDSNQPQHF
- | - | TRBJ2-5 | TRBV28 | TGTGCCAGCAGTTACGTGGCACAAGAGACCCAGTACTTC | CASSYVAQETQYF
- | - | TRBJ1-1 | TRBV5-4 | TGTGCCAGCAGCTTAAGGGGACTTGAAGCTTTCTTT | CASSLRGLEAFF
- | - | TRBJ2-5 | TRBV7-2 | TGTGCCAGCAGCCAAAGGGGGTACCAAGAGACCCAGTACTTC | CASSQRGYQETQYF
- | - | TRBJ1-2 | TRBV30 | TGTGCCTGGACCACTGGGCACCTATCCATTCGGGGCTACACCTTC | CAWTTGHLSIRGYTF
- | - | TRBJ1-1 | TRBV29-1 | TGCAGCGGGAGCTTGAACACTGAAGCTTTCTTT | CSGSLNTEAFF
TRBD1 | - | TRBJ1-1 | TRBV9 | TGTGCCAGCAGCGTAGCAGGGGGGGACACTGAAGCTTTCTTT | CASSVAGGDTEAFF
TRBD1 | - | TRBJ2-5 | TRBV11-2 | TGTGCCAGCAGCTTAGGGACAGGGGGAGGTGAAGAGACCCAGTACTTC | CASSLGTGGGEETQYF
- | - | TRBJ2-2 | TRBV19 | TGTGTCGCCGGAGTCAGGGGCACCGGGGAGCTGTTTTTT | CVAGVRGTGELFF
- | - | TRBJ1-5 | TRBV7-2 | TGTGCCAGCAGCTTACGCAATGATGGAGGGCGCAATCAGCCCCAGCATTTT | CASSLRNDGGRNQPQHF
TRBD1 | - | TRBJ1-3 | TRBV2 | TGTGCCTTAGTGCAGGGGGCGTTTTTTGGAAACACCATATATTTT | CALVQGAFFGNTIYF